This T cell receptor (beta chain) was recorded in a study of T cells after yellow fever vaccination. TCRdb fed the 5' RACE reads into MiXCR, producing one record per CDR3 protein. The sample includes some 320,000 distinct CDR3 sequences, over 4% seen only once; the top ten take about 22%. This clonotype was observed at least ten times. The CDR3 totals 15 residues. Per germline, CDR1 SEHNR and CDR2 FQNEAQ (reference sequence). V lost 7 bases and J lost 5; bases outside the gene matches: 8. The sequence came from a man younger than 35 who received the YFV17D yellow fever vaccine. Sequenced material: PBMCs, taken 5 days after the yellow fever booster vaccination. The chain couples TRBV7-9 to TRBJ2-3; 11 bases map to TRBD2. This CDR3 reads CASTLALAGGDTQYF. Here the CDR3 DNA reads TGTGCCAGCACCTTGGCTCTAGCGGGGGGAGATACGCAGTATTTT.